The 9 T cell receptor beta chains presented below share a single source sample, sequenced in a study of blood T cell repertoires in COVID-19. TCRdb's table, derived via immunoSEQ multiplex PCR, lists solely in-frame clones and lacks some. Of approximately 68,000 clones detected, around nine tenths appear once; the ten largest clones hold 2.5% to 3%. Sample: peripheral blood. These receptors all stem from a man in his 70s with active or convalescent COVID-19.

V gene TRBV5-1 combines with J gene TRBJ1-1, with unresolved D. Trimming left V 0 bases short and J 1 base short, with 7 bases between. The germline gives CDR1 SGHRS, CDR2 YFSETQ. The CDR3 is 14 residues long. The CDR3 DNA sequence: TGCGCCAGCAGCTTGGGGGCGCGGAACACTGAAGCTTTCTTT. Its protein is CASSLGARNTEAFF. Based on the CDR3 plus reference TRBV5-1 and TRBJ1-1, the full variable domain is KAGVTQTPRYLIKTRGQQVTLSCSPISGHRSVSWYQQTPGQGLQFLFEYFSETQRNKGNFPGRFSGRQFSNSRSEMNVSTLELGDSALYLCASSLGARNTEAFFGQGTRLTVV.

V usage is TRBV21-1 and J usage is TRBJ1-1. TRBV21-1 is recorded as a pseudogene. This CDR3 has 16 amino acids. DNA of the CDR3: TGTGCCAGCAGCAAAGGGTTTCACGAGGGGAACACTGAAGCTTTCTTT. Its translation: CASSKGFHEGNTEAFF.

CDR3 sequence reads: CASSEAHDRSYGYTF. In nucleotides, the CDR3 is TGTGCCAGCAGTGAAGCGCATGACAGGAGCTATGGCTACACCTTC. V and J are TRBV2 and TRBJ1-2, with D tentatively TRBD1 (6 bases). Germline CDR1 reads SNHLY; CDR2 reads FYNNEI. The CDR3 extends over 15 amino acids. The ends were cut back, 0 bases at V and 4 bases at J, with 12 bases in the middle.

The chain combines TRBV6-1 with TRBJ1-3; 8 bases are a match to TRBD1. CDR3 length: 15 amino acids. J lost 4 bases, V lost 2 bases, and 4 bases had no gene match. Per the germline V gene, CDR1 is MNHNS and CDR2 is SASEGT. The CDR3 here is CASSEQGAQGNTIYF. CDR3 sequence (DNA): TGTGCCAGCAGTGAACAGGGGGCGCAAGGAAACACCATATATTTT.

The genes are TRBV21-1 and TRBJ2-7; TRBD2, the table's D call, was not compared with the DNA. TRBV21-1 is a pseudogene segment. This CDR3 contains 15 residues. The CDR3 protein is CASSSFAGLAYEQYF. The DNA of the CDR3 is TGTGCCAGCAGCTCATTCGCGGGACTTGCCTACGAGCAGTACTTC.

This clone was found many times. The rearrangement uses TRBV5-4 and TRBJ2-2; no reliable D call. CDR1 and CDR2 from the germline V gene are SGHNT and YYREEE (reference sequence). The germline V and J ends were trimmed by 0 bases and 6 bases, with 15 bases remaining between them. The CDR3 length is 16 residues. CDR3 loop: CASSLAPGLLPGELFF. The CDR3 bases are TGTGCCAGCAGCTTGGCCCCGGGTCTACTACCCGGGGAGCTGTTTTTT.

The rearrangement joins TRBV5-1 to TRBJ2-3, with 10 bases fitting TRBD2. Germline CDR1 reads SGHRS; CDR2 reads YFSETQ. This CDR3 is built from 16 residues. J was trimmed by 4 bases and V by 7 bases; bases with no gene match: 12. CDR3 in amino acids: CASRRGIAGGSDTQYF. CDR3 nucleotides: TGCGCCAGCCGGCGGGGAATAGCGGGAGGTTCAGATACGCAGTATTTT.

This clone was detected only once. This chain connects TRBV9 to TRBJ1-6; no clear D gene. The CDR3 has 15 amino acids. CDR1 is SGDLS, CDR2 YYNGEE, per germline. The V end lost 0 bases, the J end lost 7 bases, and 11 bases lay between the germline ends. The CDR3 DNA reads TGTGCCAGCAGCGTAGGAGGATCCGGGAATTCACCCCTCCACTTT. Translation gives CASSVGGSGNSPLHF.

The chain links TRBV5-1 to TRBJ1-1; a weak D match, TRBD1 (5 bases). This CDR3 is built from 14 residues. Germline lookup yields CDR1 SGHRS and CDR2 YFSETQ. V shed 4 bases and J shed 5 bases, with 15 bases lying between them. CDR3: CASSPLSEGTEAFF. The CDR3 nucleotides read TGCGCCAGCAGCCCGCTCTCGGAGGGGACTGAAGCTTTCTTT.